The 21 T cell receptor beta chains reported below all come from one sample, sequenced in a study of blood T cell repertoires in COVID-19. Libraries were prepared by immunoSEQ multiplex PCR; TCRdb keeps only in-frame clonotypes and omits some of them. Among approximately 120,000 clones listed, approximately 80% were seen once. Sequenced material: peripheral blood. The receptors originated from a woman aged 45-60 years with acute or convalescent COVID-19.

The chain combines TRBV6-5 with TRBJ1-5; 7 nucleotides line up with TRBD1. CDR3 length: 13 residues. Losses at the gene ends were 8 bases for V and 7 bases for J; bases not matched to a gene: 8. CDR1 MNHEY and CDR2 SVGAGI come from the germline V gene. This CDR3 is CASAADRPQPQHF. For the CDR3, the DNA is TGTGCCAGCGCAGCGGACAGGCCCCAGCCCCAGCATTTT.

The chain employs TRBV30 and TRBJ2-4; TRBD2 matches at 8 bases. Germline trimming cut 0 bases from V and 6 bases from J; bases unmatched to any gene: 1. Germline V gene lookup returns CDR1 GTSNPN and CDR2 SVGIG (reference sequence). This CDR3 contains 13 residues. DNA for the CDR3: TGTGCCTGGAGTGTAACTAGCGGAAACATTCAGTACTTC. Residues: CAWSVTSGNIQYF. Together with reference TRBV30 and TRBJ2-4, the CDR3 gives the full variable domain: SQTIHQWPATLVQPVGSPLSLECTVEGTSNPNLYWYRQAAGRGLQLLFYSVGIGQISSEVPQNLSASRPQDRQFILSSKKLLLSDSGFYLCAWSVTSGNIQYFGAGTRLSVL.

The chain uses TRBV6-5 and TRBJ2-2; 8 nucleotides line up with TRBD1. Germline CDR1 is MNHEY and CDR2 is SVGAGI. After removal of 6 bases from V and 8 bases from J, the junction contained 11 bases not matched to a gene. The CDR3 covers 15 residues. CDR3 nucleotides: TGTGCCAGCAGCCGCGGACAGGGCAGTTGGGGGGAGCTGTTTTTT. Translation gives CASSRGQGSWGELFF.

The V and J genes are TRBV2 and TRBJ2-1, with TRBD2 as a possible D gene (5 bases). This CDR3 spans 11 amino acids. Germline assignment: CDR1 SNHLY and CDR2 FYNNEI. The ends were cut back, 2 bases at V and 15 bases at J, with 11 bases in the middle. The CDR3 sequence: CASSEFLALFF. The CDR3, as DNA: TGTGCCAGCAGTGAATTCCTAGCCCTGTTCTTC.

This clone was observed a few times. The V and J genes are TRBV9 and TRBJ1-3; the D gene is possibly TRBD1 (6 bases). Trimming removed 4 bases from V and 3 bases from J, with 20 bases in between. Germline CDR1 is SGDLS and CDR2 is YYNGEE. The CDR3 covers 17 residues. The CDR3 protein is CASSKEPDRRVGNTIYF. The CDR3 nucleotides are TGTGCCAGCAGCAAAGAACCCGACAGGCGAGTTGGAAACACCATATATTTT.

This clone was detected only once. The chain links TRBV13 to TRBJ2-1; no definite D call. The germline V gene encodes CDR1 PRHDT and CDR2 FYEKMQ (reference sequence). V was shortened by 5 bases and J by 10 bases, with 12 bases between the two germline ends. The CDR3 spans 12 residues. CDR3 DNA sequence: TGTGCCAGCAGCCCCTACGCCGGGGAGCAGTTCTTC. It specifies CASSPYAGEQFF. Supplemented by reference TRBV13 and TRBJ2-1, the full variable domain reads AAGVIQSPRHLIKEKRETATLKCYPIPRHDTVYWYQQGPGQDPQFLISFYEKMQSDKGSIPDRFSAQQFSDYHSELNMSSLELGDSALYFCASSPYAGEQFFGPGTRLTVL.

CDR3 nucleotides: TGTGCCAGCAGTGAAGTGAGACTAGCGGGGTGGTACAATGAGCAGTTCTTC. It specifies CASSEVRLAGWYNEQFF. The chain uses TRBV6-1 and TRBJ2-1; 11 bases map to TRBD2. Germline V gene data show CDR1 as MNHNS and CDR2 as SASEGT. This CDR3 region has 17 residues. J was trimmed by 4 bases and V by 1 base; bases with no gene match: 6.

The genes are TRBV5-1 and TRBJ1-2; TRBD1 is a possible D gene (6 bases). The CDR3 has 15 amino acids. In germline, CDR1 is SGHRS, CDR2 YFSETQ. V lost 0 bases and J 0 bases, leaving 9 bases between the germline ends. The CDR3 loop reads CASSLGQVANYGYTF. The CDR3 DNA reads TGCGCCAGCAGCTTGGGACAGGTCGCTAACTATGGCTACACCTTC. Complete variable domain (other parts from reference TRBV5-1 and TRBJ1-2): KAGVTQTPRYLIKTRGQQVTLSCSPISGHRSVSWYQQTPGQGLQFLFEYFSETQRNKGNFPGRFSGRQFSNSRSEMNVSTLELGDSALYLCASSLGQVANYGYTFGSGTRLTVV.

This chain joins TRBV14 and TRBJ2-7, with TRBD2 matching 8 bases. The V segment lost 5 bases and the J segment 5 bases; nucleotides outside the gene matches: 8. Looked up from germline, CDR1 is SGHDN and CDR2 is FVKESK. The CDR3 consists of 14 residues. The CDR3 sequence is CASSFIAGTHEQYF. Here the CDR3 DNA reads TGTGCCAGCAGCTTTATAGCGGGAACCCACGAGCAGTACTTC.

The chain carries TRBV6-5 and TRBJ1-2, with 11 bases aligning to TRBD1. Looked up from germline, CDR1 is MNHEY and CDR2 is SVGAGI. This CDR3 spans 15 amino acids. The junction had 10 bases not matched to a gene; V was cut back by 5 bases and J by 8 bases. The CDR3 bases are TGTGCCAGCAGTAGCTGGACAGGGGGCGATCGGGGCTACACCTTC. Translating gives CASSSWTGGDRGYTF.

The sample holds a few counts of this clone. This sequence joins TRBV19 and TRBJ1-5, with D maybe TRBD1 (6 bases). V was shortened by 9 bases and J by 4 bases, with 16 bases between the two germline ends. CDR1 LNHDA and CDR2 SQIVND come from the germline V gene (reference sequence). The CDR3 extends over 14 amino acids. In nucleotides, the CDR3 is TGTGCCAGCAGACAGGCCGAGTTAAATCAGCCCCAGCATTTT. Residues: CASRQAELNQPQHF. Full variable domain (outside the CDR3, taken from reference TRBV19 and TRBJ1-5): DGGITQSPKYLFRKEGQNVTLSCEQNLNHDAMYWYRQDPGQGLRLIYYSQIVNDFQKGDIAEGYSVSREKKESFPLTVTSAQKNPTAFYLCASRQAELNQPQHFGDGTRLSIL.

This chain joins TRBV2 and TRBJ2-1, with 10 bases lining up with TRBD2. CDR3 length: 20 residues. Germline CDR1 reads SNHLY; CDR2 reads FYNNEI. V was pared by 6 bases and J by 0 bases, with 17 bases of the junction left unmatched. DNA for the CDR3: TGTGCCAGCAGCGGGTCGGCGAGACTAGCGGGTCTGCTCTCCTACAATGAGCAGTTCTTC. This sequence encodes CASSGSARLAGLLSYNEQFF.

The V and J genes are TRBV4-2 and TRBJ2-7; TRBD1 agrees at 9 bases. In germline, CDR1 is LGHNA, CDR2 YNFKEQ. Germline trimming cut 0 bases from V and 5 bases from J; bases unmatched to any gene: 5. The CDR3 runs 15 residues. The CDR3 is CASSQDLGQGNEQYF. In nucleotides, the CDR3 is TGTGCCAGCAGCCAAGACTTGGGACAGGGCAACGAGCAGTACTTC.

J is TRBJ2-5 and V is TRBV18, with 7 bases that match TRBD2. Unmatched junction bases numbered 8, after V lost 3 bases and J lost 1 base. Germline V gene lookup returns CDR1 KGHSH and CDR2 LQKENI. CDR3 length: 16 amino acids. CDR3 bases: TGTGCCAGCTCACCTATGAATAGCGGGCGCCAAGAGACCCAGTACTTC. Its protein product is CASSPMNSGRQETQYF.

The genes are TRBV7-6 and TRBJ1-6; TRBD1 agrees at 12 bases. CDR1 SGHVS and CDR2 FNYEAQ come from the germline V gene. The CDR3 is made up of 17 amino acids. After removal of 1 base from V and 4 bases from J, the junction contained 2 bases not matched to a gene. CDR3 protein: CASSLGGQGAYNSPLHF. In DNA, the CDR3 is TGTGCCAGCAGCTTAGGGGGACAGGGGGCATATAATTCACCCCTCCACTTT.

The rearrangement uses TRBV6-2 or TRBV6-3 and TRBJ1-1; D is unclear. The V end was cut by 5 bases, the J end by 1 base, with 8 bases between. Germline CDR1 and CDR2: MNHEY and SVGEGT. The CDR3 runs to 13 residues. The CDR3 region has the DNA TGTGCCAGCAGTCGGACTGAGAACACTGAAGCTTTCTTT. Encoded protein: CASSRTENTEAFF.

This chain links TRBV29-1 with TRBJ2-7, with D perhaps matching TRBD1 (7 bases). Germline-derived CDR1 and CDR2 are SQVTM and ANQGSEA. Between the trimmed V and J ends, which lost 7 bases and 2 bases, there was a span of 12 bases. The CDR3 has 12 amino acids. CDR3 protein: CSGGDRAYEQYF. The CDR3, as DNA: TGCAGCGGGGGGGACAGAGCCTACGAGCAGTACTTC.

The chain carries TRBV7-3 and TRBJ1-1; maybe TRBD1 (6 bases). The CDR3 loop spans 15 amino acids. V was shortened by 5 bases and J by 2 bases, with 15 bases between the two germline ends. Germline V CDR1 and CDR2: SGHTA, FQGTGA. The CDR3 DNA sequence: TGTGCCAGCAGCCAGGGGAGGGCAATCAACACTGAAGCTTTCTTT. Translating it yields CASSQGRAINTEAFF.

The J gene is TRBJ2-3, the V gene TRBV2, with 10 positions matching TRBD1. Trimming at V came to 10 bases and at J to 3 bases, leaving 10 bases not matched to a gene. This CDR3 region has 15 residues. Germline V lookup: CDR1 SNHLY, CDR2 FYNNEI. CDR3 nucleotides: TGTGCCATCACTTCCGGGACAGGGGAAACAGATACGCAGTATTTT. It codes for CAITSGTGETDTQYF.

The J gene is TRBJ1-3, the V gene TRBV7-9; 7 bases align to TRBD1. V gave up 1 base and J gave up 4 bases; unmatched junction bases: 4. The CDR3 runs to 15 residues. Germline V CDR1 and CDR2: SEHNR, FQNEAQ (reference sequence). This CDR3 reads CASSLVTGYGNTIYF. For the CDR3, the DNA is TGTGCCAGCAGCTTAGTGACAGGGTACGGAAACACCATATATTTT.

This clone was recorded a few times. The chain is built from TRBV2 and TRBJ1-1; D is undetermined. This CDR3 region has 14 residues. Deletions cut 6 bases from V and 4 bases from J, with 15 bases between. Germline V gene sequence: CDR1 SNHLY, CDR2 FYNNEI. The DNA of the CDR3 is TGTGCCAGCAGGGGGTCTGGAGGGAGCACTGAAGCTTTCTTT. It is translated as CASRGSGGSTEAFF.